This T cell receptor beta chain was sequenced during a study of OX40 agonist ivuxolimab in advanced cancers. The method was immunoSEQ multiplex PCR; TCRdb's version includes in-frame clones alone and lacks a portion of them. The sample contains 55,000 to 75,000 clones, about 90% of which appear only once. There are 16 residues in the CDR3. Germline-derived CDR1 and CDR2 are SGHVS and FQNEAQ. V gave up 5 bases and J gave up 1 base; unmatched junction bases: 10. This clone was picked up a small number of times. The chain carries TRBV7-8 and TRBJ1-1; 7 positions agree with TRBD1. The sequence derives from an adult with an advanced solid tumor such as melanoma, head and neck, liver or kidney cancer. The starting material was CD4+ or CD8+ T cells sorted from blood, obtained in a trial of the OX40 agonist ivuxolimab. CDR3 region: CASSPHLDRANTEAFF. CDR3 coding DNA: TGTGCCAGCAGCCCCCACCTAGACAGGGCGAACACTGAAGCTTTCTTT.